These T cell receptor beta chains were read from a single sample in a study of shared clonotypes between healthy human individuals. The repertoire was sequenced with immunoSEQ multiplex PCR; TCRdb's copy has only in-frame clones and lacks some. Here the sample spans roughly 1,000,000 clones, about four fifths being singletons. What was sequenced was memory CD4+ T cells from PBMCs. Source of these receptors: a man between 18 and 35 years old in good health. Some clones in this sample may be carry-over from other donors' samples. Each CDR3 is given with its conserved first and last residue. Fields, in order: clone size, V gene, J gene, D gene, CDR3 DNA, CDR3 protein. A D gene is named only where the DNA matches it firmly. Size is stated for part of the rows, as once, few or many counts, or as a class when the clone is expanded.

NA	TRBV18	TRBJ1-4	NA	TGTGCCAGCTCAGACAGTGCAACTAATGAAAAACTGTTTTTT	CASSDSATNEKLFF
NA	TRBV5-5	TRBJ2-3	TRBD2	TGTGCCAGCAGCTTGGTCCCTAGCGGGAGGGGTGTAGATACGCAGTATTTT	CASSLVPSGRGVDTQYF
NA	TRBV10-3	TRBJ2-1	NA	TGTGCCATCAGTGACAAGGGGAAGTCCTACAATGAGCAGTTCTTC	CAISDKGKSYNEQFF
once	TRBV2	TRBJ2-5	TRBD1	TGTGCCAGCAGGAACCGGGACAGGGAACAAGAGACCCAGTACTTC	CASRNRDREQETQYF
NA	TRBV5-5	TRBJ1-2	TRBD1	TGTGCCAGCAGTTCGCCGGGACAGGGGGCGGGTGGCTACACCTTC	CASSSPGQGAGGYTF
NA	TRBV27	TRBJ1-6	NA	TGTGCCAGCAGCCCGGGCGCAAACTCACCCCTCCACTTT	CASSPGANSPLHF
NA	TRBV5-1	TRBJ2-2	NA	TGCGCCAGCAGCTTAAGGACAGCGAACACCGGGGAGCTGTTTTTT	CASSLRTANTGELFF
NA	TRBV11-2	TRBJ2-3	TRBD1	TGTGCCAGCAGCCTGGACAGGCAGAGACTCACAGATACGCAGTATTTT	CASSLDRQRLTDTQYF
NA	TRBV19	TRBJ1-2	TRBD1	TGTGCCAGTAGTATAACGGACAGGGGGCGAGGCTACACCTTC	CASSITDRGRGYTF
once	TRBV28	TRBJ1-4	NA	TGTGCCAGCAGTTTAGAGCAGACTAATGAAAAACTGTTTTTT	CASSLEQTNEKLFF
NA	TRBV4-1	TRBJ2-5	TRBD1	TGCGCCAGCAGCCGGGATCAGGGGGCGCGAGGGGTAGTGACCCAGTACTTC	CASSRDQGARGVVTQYF
NA	TRBV28	TRBJ2-7	NA	TGTGCCAGCAGTTCTCCGGGACAAGGATCTCATTTGTACTTC	CASSSPGQGSHLYF
NA	TRBV7-9	TRBJ2-1	TRBD2	TGTGCCAGCAGCTCTCAAAGACTAGCGTCCTACAATGAGCAGTTCTTC	CASSSQRLASYNEQFF
NA	TRBV15	TRBJ1-1	NA	TGTGCCACCAACAGAGATGTTGGGGGCTTTACTGAAGCTTTCTTT	CATNRDVGGFTEAFF
NA	TRBV18	TRBJ1-1	NA	TGTGCCAGCTCACCCTGGAGCGGACAGAACACTGAAGCTTTCTTT	CASSPWSGQNTEAFF
NA	TRBV5-6	TRBJ1-5	NA	TGTGCCAGCAGCATGGACGGTAATCAGCCCCAGCATTTT	CASSMDGNQPQHF
NA	TRBV5-5	TRBJ2-7	TRBD1	TGTGCCAGCAGTTTCACCGGGACAGGGGTACGCGAGCAGTACTTC	CASSFTGTGVREQYF
once	TRBV5-1	TRBJ2-7	TRBD2	TGCGCCAGCAGCTTAATCACTAGCGGGAGGGCCTACGAGCAGTACTTC	CASSLITSGRAYEQYF
NA	TRBV29-1	TRBJ2-3	TRBD1	TGCAGCGTCCCCCCCGGGACAGGGGACACAGATACGCAGTATTTT	CSVPPGTGDTDTQYF
NA	TRBV27	TRBJ2-2	NA	TGTGCCAGCAGTTTCTCCAGGAAGACCGGGGAGCTGTTTTTT	CASSFSRKTGELFF
NA	TRBV10-3	TRBJ1-2	TRBD1	TGTGCCATCAGTGACAGGGGGCAGGATGGCTACACCTTC	CAISDRGQDGYTF
many	TRBV29-1	TRBJ1-1	NA	TGCGGTGGGGACAAGGGCACTGAAGCTTTCTTT	CGGDKGTEAFF
NA	TRBV6-5	TRBJ2-7	TRBD2	TGTGCCAGCAAGGTAGCGGGAGGCTACGAGCAGTACTTC	CASKVAGGYEQYF
once	TRBV6-1	TRBJ2-1	NA	TGTGCCAGCAGTGAAGCTACACAGGGCTACTCCTACAATGAGCAGTTCTTC	CASSEATQGYSYNEQFF
NA	TRBV9	TRBJ2-5	TRBD2	TGTGCCAGCAGCGTAGTGCTAGCGGGACTGGAGACCCAGTACTTC	CASSVVLAGLETQYF
few	TRBV2	TRBJ1-4	TRBD1	TGTGCCAGCAAGTTGCAGGGGGCGCAAGGGGGTAGTGAAAAACTGTTTTTT	CASKLQGAQGGSEKLFF
once	TRBV6-4	TRBJ2-2	TRBD2	TGTGCCAGCAGTGCCACTAGCGGGAACGCCGGGGAGCTGTTTTTT	CASSATSGNAGELFF
NA	TRBV5-4	TRBJ2-1	TRBD2	TGTGCCAGCAGCCCCGGCTCGGGCGGGAGGCTCTATGAGCAGTTCTTC	CASSPGSGGRLYEQFF
NA	TRBV28	TRBJ1-2	NA	TGTGCCAGCAGTTTGTCACAAAAGAAGGGTGGCTACACCTTC	CASSLSQKKGGYTF
few	TRBV27	TRBJ1-1	TRBD1	TGTGCCAGCAGTCCAAGGAACCAGGGGGCAGGTCTGGCAGCTTTCTTT	CASSPRNQGAGLAAFF
NA	TRBV9	TRBJ2-5	TRBD2	TGTGCCAGCAGCGTAGGTGATAGCGGGAACCAAGAGACCCAGTACTTC	CASSVGDSGNQETQYF
NA	TRBV5-1	TRBJ2-1	NA	TGCGCCAGCAGCGAGGGGGGAACCTACAATGAGCAGTTCTTC	CASSEGGTYNEQFF
NA	TRBV23-1	TRBJ1-3	NA	TGCGCCAGCAGTCAATCAAACCCGGGACGGATCTCTGGAAACACCATATATTTT	CASSQSNPGRISGNTIYF
NA	TRBV18	TRBJ2-7	TRBD1	TGTGCCAGCTCACAACAATCCCAGGGGGTCAACGAGCAGTACTTC	CASSQQSQGVNEQYF
NA	TRBV28	TRBJ2-5	TRBD1	TGTGCCAGCAGTCTCATTGGACAGGGGGAGACCCAGTACTTC	CASSLIGQGETQYF
once	TRBV14	TRBJ1-1	NA	TGTGCCAGCAGCCCTACCGACAGGTACGCTGAAGCTTTCTTT	CASSPTDRYAEAFF
few	TRBV30	TRBJ1-1	NA	TGTGCCTGGAGCTCGGACAGGAACACTGAAGCTTTCTTT	CAWSSDRNTEAFF
few	TRBV7-2	TRBJ1-2	TRBD1	TGTGCCAGCAGCTTTAGAGAGACAGGGGGAGTAAGTGGCTACACCTTC	CASSFRETGGVSGYTF
NA	TRBV5-1	TRBJ2-1	NA	TGCGCCAGCAGCTTGGTTGTAGGGAACCATGAGCAGTTCTTC	CASSLVVGNHEQFF
NA	TRBV10-3	TRBJ2-1	TRBD2	TGTGCCATCACCCGAGCGGGAGGTCGGAATGAGCAGTTCTTC	CAITRAGGRNEQFF
NA	TRBV7-3	TRBJ2-5	NA	TGTGCCAGCAGCTTAACAACCGTAGGAGAGACCCAGTACTTC	CASSLTTVGETQYF
NA	TRBV19	TRBJ1-2	NA	TGTGCCAGTAGTACTCCGTTGGCTGGCTACACCTTC	CASSTPLAGYTF
NA	TRBV5-1	TRBJ2-5	NA	TGCGCCAGCAGCTACCTGACTGCCTCTCAAGAGACCCAGTACTTC	CASSYLTASQETQYF
NA	TRBV18	TRBJ1-1	NA	TGTGCCAGCTCCCCCCGAGGGGCGGTCTACACTGAAGCTTTCTTT	CASSPRGAVYTEAFF
NA	TRBV7-2	TRBJ1-3	NA	TGTGCCAGCAGCCCCGGGGGGGGCAGCTCTGGAAACACCATATATTTT	CASSPGGGSSGNTIYF
NA	TRBV5-8	TRBJ1-2	NA	TGTGCCAGCAGCCCCCTCTGGGGGGGGCCCTATGGCTACACCTTC	CASSPLWGGPYGYTF
NA	TRBV5-1	TRBJ2-7	NA	TGCGCCAGCAGCAAGGGGCTCCGAAACTCCCACGAGCAGTACTTC	CASSKGLRNSHEQYF
NA	TRBV7-8	TRBJ2-5	TRBD2	TGTGCCAGCAGCTTAGGGGGAGGAGCGGGGTTGGAGACCCAGTACTTC	CASSLGGGAGLETQYF
NA	TRBV29-1	TRBJ2-5	TRBD1	TGCAGCGTTGGGACAGGAGTGGAGACCCAGTACTTC	CSVGTGVETQYF
NA	TRBV13	TRBJ2-7	TRBD1	TGTGCCAGCAGCTCCCACGGGACAGGGGGTTACGAGCAGTACTTC	CASSSHGTGGYEQYF
NA	TRBV19	TRBJ2-3	NA	TGTGCCAGCGCGCCTCGTTTCACAGATACGCAGTATTTT	CASAPRFTDTQYF
once	TRBV18	TRBJ2-6	TRBD1	TGTGCCAGCTCACCTTGGACAGGGACAAAAGCTGGGGCCAACGTCCTGACTTTC	CASSPWTGTKAGANVLTF
many	TRBV7-7	TRBJ2-5	TRBD1	TGTGCCAGCAGCTTAGTGGCGACAGGGGAGACCCAGTACTTC	CASSLVATGETQYF
few	TRBV29-1	TRBJ2-1	NA	TGCAGCGTTGAAAAGGGGGCGGGAGAAAAGCAGTTCTTC	CSVEKGAGEKQFF
NA	TRBV4-2	TRBJ1-5	NA	TGTGCCAGCAGCCAGGCCGGCAGCAATCAGCCCCAGCATTTT	CASSQAGSNQPQHF
NA	TRBV2	TRBJ2-7	NA	TGTGCCAGCAGTGAAGCGGAGGTAGGGGCGTACGAGCAGTACTTC	CASSEAEVGAYEQYF
NA	TRBV27	TRBJ1-3	TRBD1	TGTGCCAGCAGTGCACCGGACAGGGAGGTAAGATTTGGAAACACCATATATTTT	CASSAPDREVRFGNTIYF
NA	TRBV29-1	TRBJ1-4	NA	TGCAGCGTTTCCGGGGGAGGCGAAAAACTGTTTTTT	CSVSGGGEKLFF
few	TRBV6-6	TRBJ2-7	NA	TGTGCCAGCAGTTACTCAGGGGAGCAGTACTTC	CASSYSGEQYF
NA	TRBV28	TRBJ1-5	NA	TGTGCCAGCAGTTCCCGGGGGAGACAGTCTAGCAATCAGCCCCAGCATTTT	CASSSRGRQSSNQPQHF